This TCR beta chain was identified in a study of cytomegalovirus exposure and HLA in healthy donors. Turning to the study itself: Inside one of the first data releases sat about 85 million unique TCRs taken from HLA-typed donors. Study observations and caveats: The study put 150 to 200 TCR beta chains on its list as cytomegalovirus-associated.

Whereas donors were nominally healthy upon sampling, unrecorded immune exposures were probable. Remarks on this clone: Its antigen is still unknown.

Per germline, CDR1 LNHDA and CDR2 SQIVND (reference sequence). V lost 3 bases and J lost 4, with 12 bases in between. The CDR3 extends over 14 amino acids. It was with 60 Vbeta and 13 Jbeta primers that the PCR ran. Here immunoSEQ multiplex PCR was the method, and the copy in TCRdb shows in-frame clones only, minus some. The table includes around 130,000 clones, 75% to 90% detected once. The chain carries TRBV19 and TRBJ1-2; D perhaps matches TRBD1 (5 bases). The origin of this receptor is a woman aged 40 to 55 in good health and CMV-seronegative. The sequencing input was PBMCs. CDR3 in DNA: TGTGCCAGTAGTATGGCGGACATTTTCTATGGCTACACCTTC. Translating it yields CASSMADIFYGYTF.